This T cell receptor (beta chain) comes out of a study of identical twins. As regards this clonotype: Its cognate antigen is unknown.

CDR1 LGHNA and CDR2 YSLEER come from the germline V gene. V was clipped by 1 base and J by 6 bases, with 7 bases between them. This CDR3 has 14 residues. TCRdb independently ran MiXCR on the 5' RACE reads; one entry per CDR3 protein. The repertoire holds 450,000 to 650,000 distinct CDR3 sequences, 9.6% seen once, with under 3.5% in the top ten. Every one of the donors was a healthy Caucasian. Overall study results and limits: Cord blood beta clonotypes present at high abundance carried fewer insertions; no such pattern appeared in memory repertoires. Weaker excess sharing between twins was seen in beta out-of-frame sequences.

The same data also contributed to another study, on yellow fever vaccine responses in identical twins.

The sequence came from a young woman in good health. The chain carries TRBV4-3 and TRBJ1-6; D gene unclear. The source material was PBMCs. The chain's CDR3 is CASSQGTVNSPLHF. The CDR3 DNA sequence: TGCGCCAGCAGCCAAGGGACGGTTAATTCACCCCTCCACTTT.